This TCR beta chain was identified in a study of response to subunit inactivated influenza vaccine. About this clonotype: Its target is unknown.

One entry per CDR3 protein, called by TCRdb with MiXCR from the RT-PCR reads. The profile shows roughly 700,000 distinct CDR3 sequences, approximately 15% of them singletons. Study results and caveats: The authors proposed limited new T cell recruitment per seasonal influenza vaccination.

Between the trimmed V and J ends, which lost 5 bases and 8 bases, there was a span of 19 bases. Germline V gives CDR1 DFQATT, CDR2 SNEGSKA (reference sequence). The CDR3 has 14 residues. The source of this sequence is a man aged 50 to 60 who received an inactivated influenza vaccine. This chain uses TRBV20-1 with TRBJ2-1, with D possibly being TRBD1 (5 bases). Here the sequenced sample was PBMCs from blood, taken 12 days after vaccination. The CDR3 loop reads CSAPKGYIVDEQFF. The CDR3, as DNA: TGCAGTGCTCCAAAGGGGTATATTGTTGATGAGCAGTTCTTC.